Given below is one T cell receptor (beta chain) in context. The source of the sample is a study of cytomegalovirus exposure and HLA in healthy donors. With 60 Vbeta and 13 Jbeta primers, the PCR was carried out. Sequenced by immunoSEQ multiplex PCR; TCRdb stores in-frame clones only, minus some. In the table there are about 140,000 clones, almost 85% of which are singletons. The germline V and J ends were trimmed by 2 bases and 7 bases, with 6 bases remaining between them. Per the germline V gene, CDR1 is MNHNY and CDR2 is SVGAGI (reference sequence). The length of the CDR3 is 12 residues. The sample consisted of PBMCs. The chain joins TRBV6-6 to TRBJ2-1; unclear D gene. The clonotype was recovered from a man aged 18 to 29 in good health and CMV-seropositive. The CDR3 region has the DNA TGTGCCAGCAGTTACCACACAAATGAGCAGTTCTTC. The encoded protein is CASSYHTNEQFF.